What follows are 20 T cell receptor delta chains derived from one specimen sequenced in a study of gamma delta lymphoproliferative disorders and STAT genes. PBMCs from patients and controls supplied the genomic DNA for sequencing. TCRdb re-called the multiplex PCR reads with CATT. The repertoire holds roughly 210 delta-chain clones, with 5.5% to 7% as singletons. The source material was blood. The source is a human donor with gamma-delta T-cell large granular lymphocyte leukemia.

There are many counts of this clone. No V segment was called; the J segment is TRDJ1. The CDR3 runs to 14 residues. The CDR3 bases are TGTGCGCGCGGTAGAAGAGGGTACACCGATAAACTCATCTTT. Translating it yields CARGRRGYTDKLIF.

There are many counts of this clone. A far larger clone is one nucleotide away, so this likely arose from a read error. This chain uses TRDV1 with TRDJ1; either TRDD2 or TRDD3 may fit D (6 bases each). There are 22 residues in the CDR3. CDR1 TSWWSYY and CDR2 QGS come from the germline V gene. V was cut by 0 bases and J by 0 bases, with 29 bases left in between. The CDR3 is CALGELAPTANHWETYTDKLIF. The CDR3 nucleotides read TGTGCTCTTGGGGAACTGGCTCCTACAGCGAATCACTGGGAAACTTACACCGATAAACTCATCTTT.

A word on this clone: Since a far larger clone is one base different, this is likely a read error. This same CDR3 is encoded by further DNA sequences in the sample. The chain is built from TRDV1 and TRDJ1; 9 bases match TRDD3. Germline-derived CDR1 and CDR2 are TSWWSYY and QGS. The CDR3 has 18 residues. V dropped 1 base and J dropped 7; count of bases not matched to a gene: 16. In DNA form, the CDR3 reads TGTGCTCTTGGGGAACGGGGTCTCCTACGCGGGGGATACCCTAAACTCATCTTT. Translation gives CALGERGLLRGGYPKLIF.

A remark on this clone: A far more abundant clone sits one base away, making this likely a read error. Other DNA sequences of this sample code for an identical CDR3. This chain links TRDV1 with TRDJ1; D possibly uses TRDD2 or TRDD3 (6 bases each). Germline V CDR1 and CDR2: TSWWSYY, QGS. The CDR3 spans 18 residues. The V end was cut by 1 base, the J end by 7 bases, with 25 bases between. CDR3 in amino acids: CALGERGLLRGGYPKLIF. The DNA of the CDR3 is TGTGCTCTTGGGGAACGGGGGCTCCTACGCGGAGGATACCCTAAACTCATCTTT.

This clone is medium-sized (0.01 to 0.1%) by share. It is likely a read error: a sequence one base away is far more abundant. The chain links TRDV1 to TRDJ1; TRDD3 matches 13 bases. CDR1 and CDR2 from the germline V gene are TSWWSYY and QGS. CDR3 length equals 18 residues. DNA for the CDR3: TGTGCTCTTGGGGAAGCCCCACTGGGGGATACGCATTCCGATAAATTCATCTTT. Translation gives CALGEAPLGDTHSDKFIF.

In its sample, this clone was seen many times. The mismatch at residue 5 between this DNA's translation and the TCRdb protein of a much larger clone likely reflects a read error; the protein shown is translated from the DNA. The chain couples TRDV1 to TRDJ1; 9 nucleotides line up with TRDD3. Germline V gives CDR1 TSWWSYY, CDR2 QGS. The V gene end was trimmed by 5 bases and the J gene end by 7 bases; junction bases not matched to a gene: 20. The CDR3 consists of 18 residues. The CDR3 sequence: CALGKRGLLRGGYPKLIF. For the CDR3, the DNA is TGTGCTCTTGGGAAACGGGGGCTCCTACGCGGGGGATACCCTAAACTCATCTTT.

This clone was counted only a few times. A far larger clone is off by one base, so a read error is likely. Different DNA sequences within this sample yield the same CDR3. This chain connects TRDV1 to TRDJ1, with a tentative D call TRDD3 (6 bases). The CDR3 is 22 amino acids. The germline gives CDR1 TSWWSYY, CDR2 QGS. With 0 bases removed from V and 0 bases from J, the gap between germline ends came to 29 bases. CDR3: CALGELAPTVNHWETYTDKLIF. For the CDR3, the DNA is TGTGCTCTTGGGGAACTGGCCCCTACAGTGAATCACTGGGAAACTTACACCGATAAACTCATCTTT.

This clone was detected many times. The J gene is TRDJ1, the V gene TRDV1; a weak D match, TRDD3 (5 bases). V was pared by 1 base and J by 0 bases, with 21 bases between. The germline V gene encodes CDR1 TSWWSYY and CDR2 QGS. This CDR3 is 19 amino acids long. In nucleotides, the CDR3 is TGTGCTCTTGGGGAACCAGCTTATTACTCGTGGGGTTACACCGATAAACTCATCTTT. Translation: CALGEPAYYSWGYTDKLIF.

This clone showed up just a few times. A far more abundant clone sits one base away, making this likely a read error. The V and J genes are TRDV1 and TRDJ1; D possibly matches TRDD2 or TRDD3 (6 bases each). Germline V gene lookup returns CDR1 TSWWSYY and CDR2 QGS. The CDR3 is 22 amino acids. Written as DNA, the CDR3 is TGTGCTCCTGGGGAACTGGCTCCTACAGTGAATCACTGGGAAACTTACACCGATAAACTCATCTTT. The encoded protein is CAPGELAPTVNHWETYTDKLIF.

Points on this clone: Its ends do not fully match the called genes, so a read error is possible. V gene TRDV2 combines with J gene TRDJ1; 8 nucleotides align to TRDD3. This CDR3 region has 17 residues. CDR1 is GEAIGNYY and CDR2 is EKD in the germline V gene. CDR3 sequence (DNA): TGTGCCTGTGACACCCTAGTGAGGGATACGTTCGCCGATGAACTCATCTTT. It yields the protein CACDTLVRDTFADELIF.

This clone turned up a few times. The likely explanation is a read error, given a far larger clone one base away. Other DNA sequences in this sample translate to the same CDR3. In DNA form, the CDR3 reads TGTGCTCTTGGGGAACGGGGGCTTCTACGCGGGGGATACCCTAAACTCATCTTT. Amino acid sequence: CALGERGLLRGGYPKLIF. V usage is TRDV1 and J usage is TRDJ1, with 9 bases identical to TRDD3. The germline CDR1 and CDR2 sequences are TSWWSYY and QGS. This CDR3 is built from 18 residues. V shed 1 base, J shed 7 bases, and the junction held 16 bases outside the gene matches.

Of note for this clone: A far bigger clonotype differs at one base, so this is likely a read error. Within the sample, other DNA sequences also encode this same CDR3. This sequence joins TRDV1 and TRDJ1; D tentatively reads TRDD2 or TRDD3 (6 bases each). The V and J ends lost 3 bases and 0 bases respectively, with 32 bases between them. Germline loops: CDR1 TSWWSYY, CDR2 QGS. The CDR3 loop spans 22 amino acids. The CDR3 DNA reads TGTGCTCTTGGGGAGCTGGCTCCTACAGTGAATCACTGGGAAACTTACACCGATAAACTCATCTTT. Its translation: CALGELAPTVNHWETYTDKLIF.

Worth noting for this clone: A single base is all that separates this from a far larger clone, so a read error is likely. V gene TRDV1 combines with J gene TRDJ1, with TRDD3 as a possible D gene (6 bases). The CDR3 loop spans 20 amino acids. Looked up from germline, CDR1 is TSWWSYY and CDR2 is QGS. The CDR3 DNA sequence: TGTGCTCTTGGGAAACTAGGAGTAGGCCCTGGGGCCCTCTACACCGATAAACTCATCTTT. This encodes CALGKLGVGPGALYTDKLIF.

This clone is large within its sample. The likely explanation is a read error, given a far larger clone one base away. The same CDR3 is also encoded by other DNA sequences in this sample. This chain links TRDV1 with TRDJ1, with TRDD3 matching over 13 bases. V trimming: 3 bases; J trimming: 3 bases; junction bases outside the gene matches: 10. The CDR3 is made up of 18 amino acids. Per germline, CDR1 TSWWSYY and CDR2 QGS. CDR3 in amino acids: CALGEAPLGDTHSDKLIF. The CDR3 DNA is TGTGCTCTTGGGGAGGCCCCACTGGGGGATACGCATTCCGATAAACTCATCTTT.

This clone has only a few counts. This may be a read error, as it is one base from a much larger clone. Other DNA sequences of this sample code for an identical CDR3. For the CDR3, the DNA is TGTGCTCTTGGGACGGCCTTCAGAACCGTACTAGGTATCCCCCCTCCATCAACCGATAAACTCATCTTT. Protein sequence: CALGTAFRTVLGIPPPSTDKLIF. The chain couples TRDV1 to TRDJ1, with a tentative D call TRDD2 (5 bases). V was trimmed by 5 bases and J by 2 bases, leaving 39 bases between them. This CDR3 is built from 23 residues. Germline CDR1 TSWWSYY, CDR2 QGS.

A word on this clone: The translation of this DNA and the TCRdb protein of a much larger clone differ at residue 10, probably owing to a read error; the protein shown here is translated from the DNA. V gene TRDV1 combines with J gene TRDJ1; 9 bases are shared with TRDD3. There are 18 residues in the CDR3. The germline CDR1 and CDR2 sequences are TSWWSYY and QGS. V trimming: 1 base; J trimming: 7 bases; junction bases outside the gene matches: 16. The CDR3 spells CALGERGLLHGGYPKLIF. CDR3 nucleotide sequence: TGTGCTCTTGGGGAACGGGGGCTCCTACACGGGGGATACCCTAAACTCATCTTT.

Comment on this clone: The protein that TCRdb holds for this DNA derives from a much larger clone and differs from the translated DNA at residue 12, which likely indicates a read error; the protein shown here is translated from the DNA. The gene calls are TRDV1 and TRDJ1; D might be TRDD2 (6 bases). This CDR3 has 18 residues. Germline CDR1 TSWWSYY, CDR2 QGS. V was pared by 1 base and J by 7 bases, with 25 bases between. The CDR3 region is CALGERGLLRGRYPKLIF. The CDR3 DNA reads TGTGCTCTTGGGGAACGGGGGCTCCTACGCGGGAGATACCCTAAACTCATCTTT.

Of note for this clone: Only one base separates this from a far larger clonotype, so it likely reflects a read error. The chain recombines TRDV1 with TRDJ1; D may correspond to TRDD2 or TRDD3 (6 bases each). The CDR3 is 22 amino acids. Per germline, CDR1 TSWWSYY and CDR2 QGS. V was clipped by 0 bases and J by 0 bases, with 29 bases between them. CDR3 bases: TGTGCTCTTGGGGAACTGACTCCTACAGTGAATCACTGGGAAACTTACACCGATAAACTCATCTTT. Protein sequence: CALGELTPTVNHWETYTDKLIF.

With respect to this clone: A read error may account for a junction end that differs from germline. Other DNA sequences of this sample code for an identical CDR3. The chain has TRDV1 and TRDJ1, with 8 bases identical to TRDD3. This CDR3 region has 18 residues. From germline, CDR1 is TSWWSYY and CDR2 QGS. CDR3 loop: CALGEPMGDVLTTDKLIF. The CDR3 DNA is TGTGCTCTCGGGGAGCCCATGGGGGATGTATTAACCACCGATAAACTCATCTTT.

This clone was counted between two and nine times. A read error is likely here: a far larger clone is one base away. The CDR3: CALGETPSWWGIDGWVDKLIF. The DNA for the CDR3 is TGTGCTCTTGGGGAAACTCCTAGTTGGTGGGGGATTGACGGCTGGGTCGATAAACTCATCTTT. The rearrangement joins TRDV1 to TRDJ1; the match to TRDD3 covers 8 bases. V lost 2 bases to trimming and J lost 4 bases; unmatched junction nucleotides: 24. The CDR3 extends over 21 amino acids. Germline V CDR1 and CDR2: TSWWSYY, QGS.